Shown below are 27 T cell receptor beta chains from a single sample sequenced in a study of sequential checkpoint blockade in melanoma (dated by TCRdb to 2018 to 2020). The treatment or condition label, read with the paper, signifies: randomized to nivolumab then ipilimumab (arm A) or the reverse (arm B). Receptor libraries were prepared by the immunoSEQ multiplex PCR assay. In its TCRdb copy, this immuneACCESS table keeps in-frame sequences only and misses some clones. Where compared with another copy, unresolved V genes explain less than half of these, and the others have no known cause. For this sample there are 6,000 to 8,000 clones; 20% to 25% appear just once. The leading ten clones occupy less than 15% of the sample. This sample comprised tumor tissue (inferred from file names), obtained from a patient given nivolumab and ipilimumab in sequence. All receptors derive from a human donor with melanoma.

This clone is labeled as medium-sized (0.01 to 0.1%). The chain joins TRBV6-8 to TRBJ1-1; 8 bases line up with TRBD1. In germline, CDR1 is MNHGY, CDR2 SAAAGT. The length of the CDR3 is 15 residues. V shed 2 bases and J 6 bases; nucleotides not matched to a gene: 8. CDR3 sequence (DNA): TGTGCCAGCAGTTACAGCTCCAGGGGGCCCCCTGAAGCTTTCTTT. Translating gives CASSYSSRGPPEAFF.

The chain is built from TRBV30 and TRBJ2-7, with D perhaps given as TRBD1 or TRBD2 (5 bases each). V lost 2 bases, J lost 5 bases, and 13 bases lay in between. CDR1 and CDR2 from the germline V gene are GTSNPN and SVGIG (reference sequence). This CDR3 is built from 13 residues. This chain's CDR3 is CAWSSGGANEQYF. Here the CDR3 DNA reads TGTGCCTGGAGTTCTGGGGGAGCGAACGAGCAGTACTTC.

J is TRBJ1-2 and V is TRBV6-8; 9 bases are a match to TRBD1. J gave up 6 bases and V 6 bases, and 11 bases lay outside the gene matches. The germline V gene encodes CDR1 MNHGY and CDR2 SAAAGT. This CDR3 spans 15 amino acids. This chain's CDR3 is CASRKTGGRGNGYTF. The CDR3 DNA is TGTGCCAGCAGAAAAACAGGGGGCCGGGGCAATGGCTACACCTTC.

CDR3 nucleotides: TGTGCCAGTAGTATCGCGTCATCAAGGGGATTCAACTCACCCCTCCACTTT. Encoded protein: CASSIASSRGFNSPLHF. This chain uses TRBV19 with TRBJ1-6; D might be TRBD1 (5 bases). V was clipped by 3 bases and J by 10 bases, with 22 bases between them. This CDR3 region has 17 residues. In germline, CDR1 is LNHDA, CDR2 SQIVND (reference sequence).

This clone was observed a handful of times. The chain links TRBV6-8 to TRBJ2-7; 9 bases agree with TRBD1. This CDR3 region has 15 residues. Germline V gene lookup returns CDR1 MNHGY and CDR2 SAAAGT. Trimming cost V 5 bases and J 5 bases; bases outside gene matches: 10. The CDR3 sequence: CASSIYRDRAHEQYF. CDR3 sequence (DNA): TGTGCCAGCAGTATATACCGGGACAGGGCCCACGAGCAGTACTTC.

By share of the sample, this clone is medium-sized. J is TRBJ1-2 and V is TRBV6-8; D not certain. CDR3 length equals 12 residues. V was trimmed by 5 bases and J by 4 bases, leaving 8 bases between them. CDR1 and CDR2 from the germline V gene are MNHGY and SAAAGT. Here the CDR3 reads CASSKGAYGYTF. CDR3 nucleotide sequence: TGTGCCAGCAGTAAGGGCGCCTATGGCTACACCTTC.

Judged by abundance, this clone is medium-sized. V is TRBV11-3 and J is TRBJ2-2, with TRBD2 identical over 13 bases. CDR3 size: 15 residues. The V gene's germline CDR1 is SGHNT and CDR2 YENEEA. Trimming at V came to 5 bases and at J to 6 bases, leaving 3 bases not matched to a gene. The CDR3: CASSQGTSGAGELFF. The CDR3 DNA is TGTGCCAGCAGCCAAGGGACTAGCGGGGCCGGGGAGCTGTTTTTT.

The chain recombines TRBV25-1 with TRBJ1-1; D gene ambiguous. CDR1 is MGHDK and CDR2 is SYGVNS in the germline V gene. The CDR3 totals 14 residues. Trimming left V 0 bases short and J 1 base short, with 6 bases between. The CDR3 DNA reads as TGTGCCAGCAGTGAATATGCGGCGAACACTGAAGCTTTCTTT. Protein: CASSEYAANTEAFF.

The sample holds a few counts of this clone. The V and J genes are TRBV5-8 and TRBJ1-5; D is uncertain. This CDR3 has 13 amino acids. Germline loops: CDR1 SGHTS, CDR2 YDEGEE. The V end lost 2 bases, the J end lost 5 bases, and 8 bases lay between the germline ends. DNA of the CDR3: TGTGCCAGCAGCTTATGGAGGGATCAGCCCCAGCATTTT. Translation gives CASSLWRDQPQHF.

The rearrangement links TRBV6-8 to TRBJ2-2; 8 bases match TRBD2. This CDR3 is 15 amino acids long. V was clipped by 6 bases and J by 4 bases; unmatched bases: 7. From germline, CDR1 is MNHGY and CDR2 SAAAGT. CDR3 nucleotide sequence: TGTGCCAGCAGATTCGGGGGGGCCGGCACCGGGGAGCTGTTTTTT. It is translated as CASRFGGAGTGELFF.

The table lists this clone with a few counts. The J gene is TRBJ1-5, the V gene TRBV6-8, with D possibly TRBD1 on 6 matching bases. Germline lookup yields CDR1 MNHGY and CDR2 SAAAGT. The length of the CDR3 is 14 residues. V gave up 5 bases and J gave up 4 bases, with 12 bases separating them. CDR3 bases: TGTGCCAGCAGTCCACAGGGCCAAAATCAGCCCCAGCATTTT. Protein product: CASSPQGQNQPQHF.

The chain employs TRBV30 and TRBJ2-1, with D perhaps TRBD2 (5 bases). The CDR3 consists of 13 residues. Deletions cut 0 bases from V and 9 bases from J, with 12 bases between. Germline lookup yields CDR1 GTSNPN and CDR2 SVGIG (reference sequence). CDR3 in amino acids: CAWSVSEAVEQFF. For the CDR3, the DNA is TGTGCCTGGAGTGTAAGCGAAGCGGTTGAGCAGTTCTTC.

This clone is deemed medium-sized. V gene TRBV6-1 combines with J gene TRBJ1-4; D gene ambiguous. CDR3 length: 17 residues. Trimming shortened V by 1 base and J by 0 bases, and 12 bases separated the two germline ends. The germline V gene has CDR1 MNHNS and CDR2 SASEGT. The CDR3, as DNA: TGTGCCAGCAGTGAAGTTCCGGGGATTGCAACTAATGAAAAACTGTTTTTT. It encodes CASSEVPGIATNEKLFF.

The chain uses TRBV19 and TRBJ1-5, with D possibly TRBD1 on 5 matching bases. Between the trimmed V and J ends, which lost 3 bases and 0 bases, there was a span of 15 bases. Germline CDR1 LNHDA, CDR2 SQIVND (reference sequence). This CDR3 has 17 amino acids. The CDR3 sequence is CASSIGWGGDSNQPQHF. The CDR3 DNA reads as TGTGCCAGTAGTATTGGTTGGGGAGGGGATAGCAATCAGCCCCAGCATTTT.

The chain has TRBV6-8 and TRBJ1-1, with 7 nucleotides matching TRBD1. This CDR3 region has 15 residues. The germline CDR1 and CDR2 sequences are MNHGY and SAAAGT. V shed 5 bases, J shed 0 bases, and the junction held 6 bases outside the gene matches. DNA of the CDR3: TGTGCCAGCAGTCCAGGGGGGGGCATGAACACTGAAGCTTTCTTT. Residues: CASSPGGGMNTEAFF.

This clone was seen a handful of times. V usage is TRBV6-7 and J usage is TRBJ1-2, with TRBD1 matching over 8 bases. TRBV6-7 is filed as an ORF, its function uncertain. The CDR3 loop spans 13 amino acids. Unmatched junction bases numbered 8, after V lost 10 bases and J lost 4 bases. The CDR3 loop reads CAITPGGFYGYTF. The CDR3 DNA reads TGTGCCATCACACCAGGGGGCTTCTATGGCTACACCTTC.

This clone was recorded at least ten times. The genes are TRBV11-3 and TRBJ1-1; 9 positions agree with TRBD1. Trimming removed 5 bases from V and 5 bases from J; junction bases left unmatched: 15. CDR1 is SGHNT and CDR2 is YENEEA in the germline V gene. The CDR3 loop spans 17 amino acids. The CDR3 loop reads CASSTRTGAALGTEAFF. The CDR3 DNA reads TGTGCCAGCAGCACCAGGACAGGGGCCGCCTTGGGGACTGAAGCTTTCTTT.

This clone was seen more than once but under ten times. V usage is TRBV11-1 and J usage is TRBJ2-1; D perhaps matches TRBD1 (6 bases). Germline V gives CDR1 SGHAT, CDR2 FQDESV (reference sequence). The CDR3 has 14 residues. V lost 5 bases to trimming and J lost 7 bases, with 15 bases between them. CDR3 sequence (DNA): TGTGCCAGCAGCCAGCCACAGGGCTTGAATGAGCAGTTCTTC. This codes for CASSQPQGLNEQFF. Using reference TRBV11-1 and TRBJ2-1 for the parts outside the CDR3, the full variable domain is EAEVAQSPRYKITEKSQAVAFWCDPISGHATLYWYRQILGQGPELLVQFQDESVVDDSQLPKDRFSAERLKGVDSTLKIQPAELGDSAMYLCASSQPQGLNEQFFGPGTRLTVL.

The count of this clone is one. This chain connects TRBV25-1 to TRBJ2-1; 7 nucleotides line up with TRBD2. The junction had 11 bases not matched to a gene; V was cut back by 2 bases and J by 7 bases. This CDR3 region has 16 residues. CDR1 is MGHDK, CDR2 SYGVNS, per germline. CDR3 protein: CASSELVGTNGNEQFF. The CDR3 DNA follows: TGTGCCAGCAGTGAACTGGTCGGGACTAACGGGAATGAGCAGTTCTTC. The variable domain in full, with the rest retrieved from reference TRBV25-1 and TRBJ2-1, is EADIYQTPRYLVIGTGKKITLECSQTMGHDKMYWYQQDPGMELHLIHYSYGVNSTEKGDLSSESTVSRIRTEHFPLTLESARPSHTSQYLCASSELVGTNGNEQFFGPGTRLTVL.

The table lists this clone with a few counts. This chain links TRBV11-3 with TRBJ1-4; tentatively, D is TRBD1 (6 bases). V was clipped by 7 bases and J by 3 bases, with 15 bases between them. This CDR3 contains 15 residues. Germline-derived CDR1 and CDR2 are SGHNT and YENEEA. For the CDR3, the DNA is TGTGCCAGCATGCTCACAGGGTACGCTAATGAAAAACTGTTTTTT. This sequence encodes CASMLTGYANEKLFF. Filled out from reference TRBV11-3 and TRBJ1-4, the complete variable domain reads EAGVVQSPRYKIIEKKQPVAFWCNPISGHNTLYWYLQNLGQGPELLIRYENEEAVDDSQLPKDRFSAERLKGVDSTLKIQPAELGDSAVYLCASMLTGYANEKLFFGSGTQLSVL.

This clone has ten or more counts. The rearrangement uses TRBV11-3 and TRBJ1-1; D is undetermined. The CDR3 has 14 amino acids. Germline-derived CDR1 and CDR2 are SGHNT and YENEEA. Trimming took off 7 bases at V and 2 bases at J, with 14 bases between the two ends. CDR3 in DNA: TGTGCCAGCACCCAAGATCCACTTAACACTGAAGCTTTCTTT. It yields the protein CASTQDPLNTEAFF. The variable domain in full, completed from reference TRBV11-3 and TRBJ1-1, reads EAGVVQSPRYKIIEKKQPVAFWCNPISGHNTLYWYLQNLGQGPELLIRYENEEAVDDSQLPKDRFSAERLKGVDSTLKIQPAELGDSAVYLCASTQDPLNTEAFFGQGTRLTVV.

This clone was seen many times. The chain links TRBV2 to TRBJ2-3; D call uncertain. The CDR3 is 14 amino acids. V was trimmed by 4 bases and J by 0 bases, leaving 8 bases between them. Germline assignment: CDR1 SNHLY and CDR2 FYNNEI. Here the CDR3 reads CASSGHSSTDTQYF. CDR3 sequence (DNA): TGTGCCAGCAGTGGTCATTCCAGCACAGATACGCAGTATTTT.

This clone came up a few times. V and J are TRBV11-3 and TRBJ2-1; 8 bases map to TRBD2. CDR1 is SGHNT, CDR2 YENEEA, per germline. This CDR3 has 15 residues. V shed 5 bases, J shed 8 bases, and the junction held 11 bases outside the gene matches. This chain's CDR3 is CASSRRGGLWDEQFF. The CDR3 coding sequence is TGTGCCAGCAGCCGTCGGGGGGGCTTGTGGGATGAGCAGTTCTTC.

The chain joins TRBV9 to TRBJ2-3; 7 bases are a match to TRBD1. V lost 4 bases to trimming and J lost 2 bases; unmatched junction nucleotides: 4. The germline gives CDR1 SGDLS, CDR2 YYNGEE. This CDR3 has 14 residues. The DNA of the CDR3 is TGTGCCAGCAGCCCGGGACAGAACACAGATACGCAGTATTTT. Residues: CASSPGQNTDTQYF.

In this sample, this clone is medium-sized. The chain links TRBV11-3 to TRBJ2-5; 9 bases agree with TRBD2. CDR1 and CDR2 (germline): SGHNT, YENEEA. This CDR3 contains 15 residues. Losses at the gene ends were 1 base for V and 2 bases for J; bases not matched to a gene: 2. CDR3 DNA sequence: TGTGCCAGCAGCTTAGTCCTAGCGGGGCAAGAGACCCAGTACTTC. Residues: CASSLVLAGQETQYF.

This clone was picked up many times. The J gene is TRBJ2-5, the V gene TRBV11-3; possibly TRBD1 for D (6 bases). This CDR3 is built from 16 residues. CDR1 and CDR2 (germline): SGHNT, YENEEA. Trimming took off 5 bases at V and 5 bases at J, with 21 bases between the two ends. The CDR3 DNA is TGTGCCAGCAGCCTACGAACAGGGATTAGTAAGGAGACCCAGTACTTC. Its protein product is CASSLRTGISKETQYF.

In this sample, this clone turned up a few times. The chain links TRBV9 to TRBJ2-3; D ambiguous. Germline CDR1 reads SGDLS; CDR2 reads YYNGEE. Trimming removed 0 bases from V and 5 bases from J, with 13 bases in between. The CDR3 runs 15 residues. The CDR3 spells CASSVGSLGGDTQYF. DNA of the CDR3: TGTGCCAGCAGCGTAGGGTCGCTCGGTGGAGATACGCAGTATTTT.